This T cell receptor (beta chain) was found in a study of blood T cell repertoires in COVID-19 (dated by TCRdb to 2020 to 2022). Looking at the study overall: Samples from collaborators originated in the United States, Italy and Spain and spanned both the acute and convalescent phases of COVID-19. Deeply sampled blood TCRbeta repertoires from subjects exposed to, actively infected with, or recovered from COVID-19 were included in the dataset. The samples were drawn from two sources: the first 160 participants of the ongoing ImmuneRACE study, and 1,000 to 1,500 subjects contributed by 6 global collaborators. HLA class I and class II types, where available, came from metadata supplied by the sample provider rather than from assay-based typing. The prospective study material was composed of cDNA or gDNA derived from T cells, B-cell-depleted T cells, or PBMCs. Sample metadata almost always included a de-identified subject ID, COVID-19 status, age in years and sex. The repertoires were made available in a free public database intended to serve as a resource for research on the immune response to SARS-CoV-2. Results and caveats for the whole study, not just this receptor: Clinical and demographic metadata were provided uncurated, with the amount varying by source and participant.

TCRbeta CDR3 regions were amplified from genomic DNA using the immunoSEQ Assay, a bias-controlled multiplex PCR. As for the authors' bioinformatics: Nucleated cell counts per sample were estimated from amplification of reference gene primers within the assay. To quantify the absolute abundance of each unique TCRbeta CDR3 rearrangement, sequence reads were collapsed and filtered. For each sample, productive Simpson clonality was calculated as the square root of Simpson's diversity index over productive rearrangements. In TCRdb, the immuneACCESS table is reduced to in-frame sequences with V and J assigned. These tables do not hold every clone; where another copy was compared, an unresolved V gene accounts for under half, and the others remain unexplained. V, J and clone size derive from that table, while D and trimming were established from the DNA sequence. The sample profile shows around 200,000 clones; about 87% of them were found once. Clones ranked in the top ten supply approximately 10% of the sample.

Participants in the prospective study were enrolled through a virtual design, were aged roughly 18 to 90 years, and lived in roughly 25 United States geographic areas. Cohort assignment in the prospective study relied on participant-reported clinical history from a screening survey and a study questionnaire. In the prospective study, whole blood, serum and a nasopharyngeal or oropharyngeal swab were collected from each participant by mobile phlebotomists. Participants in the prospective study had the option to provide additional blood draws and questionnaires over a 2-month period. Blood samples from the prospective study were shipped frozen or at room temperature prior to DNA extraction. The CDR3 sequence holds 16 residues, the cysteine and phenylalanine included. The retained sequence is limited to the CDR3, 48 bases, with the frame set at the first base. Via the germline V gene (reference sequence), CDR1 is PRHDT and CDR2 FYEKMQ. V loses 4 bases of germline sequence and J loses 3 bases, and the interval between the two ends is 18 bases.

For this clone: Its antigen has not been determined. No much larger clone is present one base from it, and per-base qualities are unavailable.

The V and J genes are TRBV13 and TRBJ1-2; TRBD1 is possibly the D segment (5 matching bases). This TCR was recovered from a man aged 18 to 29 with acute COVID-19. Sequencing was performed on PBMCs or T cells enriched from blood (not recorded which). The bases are TGTGCCAGCAGCTCCGCCATACAGGTGCCGGACTATGGCTACACCTTC. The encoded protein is CASSSAIQVPDYGYTF.